These T cell receptor beta chains were read from a single sample in a study of cytomegalovirus exposure and HLA in healthy donors. The repertoire was sequenced with immunoSEQ multiplex PCR; TCRdb's copy has only in-frame clones and lacks some. The sample includes approximately 110,000 clones, around two thirds of them seen just once. Sequences were obtained from PBMCs. The receptors shown here come from a woman between 40 and 55 years old in good health and CMV-seropositive. Both conserved end residues are part of each CDR3. Each record gives: D gene, V gene, clone size, J gene, CDR3 DNA, CDR3 protein. D genes are given only for firm matches. Size is stated for part of the rows, as once, few or many counts, or as a class when the clone is expanded.

NA	TRBV14	once	TRBJ2-3	TGTGCCAGCAGCCAAGATCTTCGGGATACGCAGTATTTT	CASSQDLRDTQYF
NA	TRBV4-1	NA	TRBJ1-1	TGCGCCAGCAGCCCGCGGGATCAGAACACTGAAGCTTTCTTT	CASSPRDQNTEAFF
TRBD1	TRBV27	NA	TRBJ2-1	TGTGCCAGCAGTATACAGGGGGCTCACAATGAGCAGTTCTTC	CASSIQGAHNEQFF
TRBD2	TRBV5-1	once	TRBJ2-5	TGCGCCAGCAGCTTGGCCGGCGGGGGGGCCGGTGAGACCCAGTACTTC	CASSLAGGGAGETQYF
NA	TRBV2	NA	TRBJ1-6	TGTGCCAGCAGTGACCAGGGGCGGAATTCACCCCTCCACTTT	CASSDQGRNSPLHF
NA	TRBV6-1	NA	TRBJ1-1	TGTGCCAGCAGCAACATCCGGCGGGGTTCGGGTGAAGCTTTCTTT	CASSNIRRGSGEAFF
TRBD1	TRBV7-2	few	TRBJ1-1	TGTGCCAGCAGCGCAGACAGGGGGCAGAACACTGAAGCTTTCTTT	CASSADRGQNTEAFF
NA	TRBV28	few	TRBJ1-1	TGTGCCAGCAGTTTTGTGCAGGGCTTCTTCACTGAAGCTTTCTTT	CASSFVQGFFTEAFF
TRBD2	TRBV10-2	NA	TRBJ2-7	TGCGCCAGCAGTGAGTCTATGGTGGGACTAATCCCCTACGAGCAGTACTTC	CASSESMVGLIPYEQYF
NA	TRBV9	NA	TRBJ1-1	TGTGCCAGCAGCGTAGGAGGGTACACTGAAGCTTTCTTT	CASSVGGYTEAFF
NA	TRBV2	NA	TRBJ1-5	TGTGCCAGCAGTTTACAGGGAACGGAACAGCCCCAGCATTTT	CASSLQGTEQPQHF
NA	TRBV6-5	NA	TRBJ1-5	TGTGCCAGCAGTTGGGGGGAAGGGCAGCCCCAGCATTTT	CASSWGEGQPQHF
NA	TRBV15	NA	TRBJ2-3	TGTGCCACCAGTTCATCCGGACTTCGCACAGATACGCAGTATTTT	CATSSSGLRTDTQYF
TRBD1	TRBV6-1	NA	TRBJ2-7	TGTGCCACCCAAAAGTGGACCGGGACAGACTACGAGCAGTACTTC	CATQKWTGTDYEQYF
TRBD1	TRBV7-9	NA	TRBJ2-2	TGTGCCAGCGCGCCAGGGACAGGGGTGACCGGGGAGCTGTTTTTT	CASAPGTGVTGELFF
NA	TRBV7-2	NA	TRBJ2-2	TGTGCCAGCAGCCCCCAACCGCAGGGGACCGGGGAGCTGTTTTTT	CASSPQPQGTGELFF
NA	TRBV25-1	NA	TRBJ2-3	TGTGCCAGCAGTGGAACTTTTACTAGCACAGATACGCAGTATTTT	CASSGTFTSTDTQYF
NA	TRBV7-2	few	TRBJ2-1	TGTGCCAGCAGCCCGGGGGCATGGGACTATTGGTTCTTC	CASSPGAWDYWFF
TRBD1	TRBV4-3	NA	TRBJ1-1	TGCGCCAGCAGCCAAGAAGACAGGGGGGCCACTGAAGCTTTCTTT	CASSQEDRGATEAFF
NA	TRBV7-6	NA	TRBJ2-7	TGTGCCAGCAGCAGCGGACAGCGTGGCGAGCAGTACTTC	CASSSGQRGEQYF
NA	TRBV29-1	NA	TRBJ2-1	TGCAGCGCGGAAGGGGGATCCGCCTCCTACAATGAGCAGTTCTTC	CSAEGGSASYNEQFF
NA	TRBV27	NA	TRBJ1-2	TGTGCCAGCAGTCTCCCTCGACGGGGGGGACGCGGCTACACCTTC	CASSLPRRGGRGYTF